One T cell receptor (beta chain) is described in this entry. Naive CD8 cells lacked CD45RO, underwent positive selection for CCR7 and left out terminally differentiated effector memory CD45RA+ cells. This entry is derived from a study of shared clonotypes between healthy human individuals. Each subset's genomic DNA was shared equally among a number of immunoSEQ plates. Authors' processing steps: There were no quality scores in the junction-only immunoSEQ sequences, so filtering differed. The assay was immunoSEQ multiplex PCR, and TCRdb's table has in-frame clones only and misses some. The DNA gave D and trimming, while V, J and clone size come from that table. The sample holds some 2,000,000 clones; around 96% are singletons and the top ten take 0.85% to 1.2%. The germline V gene encodes CDR1 LNHDA and CDR2 SQIVND (reference sequence). CDR3 length: 14 residues. Deletions cut 5 bases from V and 0 bases from J, with 11 bases between.

The sequenced material came from naive CD8+ T cells sorted from blood. The receptor was derived from a man younger than 30 in good health. This chain joins TRBV19 and TRBJ2-7; unclear D gene. The CDR3: CASSFETHSYEQYF. CDR3 in DNA: TGTGCCAGTAGTTTTGAGACTCACTCCTACGAGCAGTACTTC.